This is a list of T cell receptor beta chains from one sample in a study of OX40 agonist ivuxolimab in advanced cancers. The assay was immunoSEQ multiplex PCR, and TCRdb's table has in-frame clones only and misses some. The data show about 48,000 clones, with 87% seen just once and 10% held by the top ten. The sequenced sample was CD4+ or CD8+ T cells sorted from blood, obtained in a trial of the OX40 agonist ivuxolimab. The receptors come from an adult with an advanced solid tumor such as melanoma, head and neck, liver or kidney cancer. CDR3s include the opening cysteine and the closing phenylalanine or tryptophan. D genes are given only for firm matches. Clone size is given for some rows only: seen once, a few or many times, or a class if the clone is expanded.

TRBD1	TRBJ2-7	NA	TRBV7-8	TGTGCCAGCAGCTTAGCCGGGACAGGGGGCGAGCAGTACTTC	CASSLAGTGGEQYF
TRBD1	TRBJ1-2	NA	TRBV6-1	TGTGCCAGCAGTCCGGGACAGTTAAATGGCTACACCTTC	CASSPGQLNGYTF
NA	TRBJ1-4	NA	TRBV19	TGTGCCAGTAGTATAGATATTGGGGATGAAAAACTGTTTTTT	CASSIDIGDEKLFF
NA	TRBJ1-1	NA	TRBV4-3	TGCGCCAGCAGCCTCTCCGGGAACACTGAAGCTTTCTTT	CASSLSGNTEAFF
NA	TRBJ2-3	NA	TRBV7-6	TGTGCCAGCAGCTTAGAGGGTACAGGGTCGGGGCTTCATACGCAGTATTTT	CASSLEGTGSGLHTQYF
NA	TRBJ2-6	NA	TRBV7-9	TGTGCCAGCAGTTCCCCTGGGGCCAACGTCCTGACTTTC	CASSSPGANVLTF
NA	TRBJ2-1	NA	TRBV9	TGTGCCAGCAGCGTAGTGAACTCGCCGGGGGCCGATGAGCAGTTCTTC	CASSVVNSPGADEQFF
NA	TRBJ2-3	NA	TRBV11-3	TGTGCCAGCAGCTTCGTAGGGGATACGCAGTATTTT	CASSFVGDTQYF
NA	TRBJ1-1	large	TRBV27	TGTGCCAGCAAGACGGGACATACGAACACTGAAGCTTTCTTT	CASKTGHTNTEAFF
TRBD2	TRBJ2-1	many	TRBV7-9	TGTGCCAGCAGCTTCCCCGGGGTAGCGGGGGATAGGGATGAGCAGTTCTTC	CASSFPGVAGDRDEQFF
TRBD2	TRBJ2-2	NA	TRBV7-9	TGTGCCAGCAGCTTAGCGCAGCTAGCGGGAGAGTTTACCGGGGAGCTGTTTTTT	CASSLAQLAGEFTGELFF
NA	TRBJ2-1	NA	TRBV19	TGTGCCAGTAGAGGGAACAGCCGCGATGAGCAGTTCTTC	CASRGNSRDEQFF
NA	TRBJ1-2	NA	TRBV29-1	TGCAGCGCCATCCAGGGGAGCTATGGCTACACCTTC	CSAIQGSYGYTF
NA	TRBJ2-7	NA	TRBV29-1	TGCAGCGCCGAGTCCGAGGACTACGAGCAGTACTTC	CSAESEDYEQYF
NA	TRBJ1-2	few	TRBV7-9	TGTGCCAGCAGCGAGGGGGTCTATGGCTACACCTTC	CASSEGVYGYTF
TRBD1	TRBJ1-5	NA	TRBV6-5	TGTGCCAGCAGTTACTCGAGGGACAGTACGCCCCAGCATTTT	CASSYSRDSTPQHF
TRBD2	TRBJ2-1	NA	TRBV7-8	TGTGCCAGCAGTAGTCTAGCGGGGGAGGGCCCTGAGCAGTTCTTC	CASSSLAGEGPEQFF
TRBD1	TRBJ1-1	once	TRBV7-9	TGTGCCAGCAGCTTAGGTAAACAGGGGGGGTGGAAGACTGAAGCTTTCTTT	CASSLGKQGGWKTEAFF
TRBD2	TRBJ2-3	NA	TRBV9	TGTGCCAGCAGCGTAAACCGACTAGCGGGATACACAGATACGCAGTATTTT	CASSVNRLAGYTDTQYF
NA	TRBJ2-1	NA	TRBV25-1	TGTGCCAGCAGTGAGACAGGAAACCCGTACAATGAGCAGTTCTTC	CASSETGNPYNEQFF
NA	TRBJ1-2	once	TRBV9	TGTGCCAGCAGCGTTGGGCAGGTTGGAGGGTGGGACTATGGCTACACCTTC	CASSVGQVGGWDYGYTF
NA	TRBJ2-7	NA	TRBV27	TGTGCCAGCAGCCAGGGAGCGTACGAGCAGTACTTC	CASSQGAYEQYF
NA	TRBJ2-7	NA	TRBV7-3	TGTGCCAGCAGCTTAAAGGGGGACTTCTACGAGCAGTACTTC	CASSLKGDFYEQYF
NA	TRBJ1-1	NA	TRBV6-5	TGTGCCAGCAGTTACAGCCAGATAGGGATGAACACTGAAGCTTTCTTT	CASSYSQIGMNTEAFF
NA	TRBJ1-3	NA	TRBV7-2	TGTGCCAGCAGCTTTGGGGAGGGTTTAGTAATTGGAAACACCATATATTTT	CASSFGEGLVIGNTIYF
NA	TRBJ1-1	NA	TRBV27	TGTGCCAGCAGTTTTTATCAGGGGCTCGCTGAAGCTTTCTTT	CASSFYQGLAEAFF
NA	TRBJ1-2	NA	TRBV6-5	TGTGCCAGCAGTTACTTTGTGGGGGCGGAGAATTATGGCTACACCTTC	CASSYFVGAENYGYTF
NA	TRBJ1-5	few	TRBV9	TGTGCCAGCAGCCCAAACCAGGGAGGGGGTCAGCCCCAGCATTTT	CASSPNQGGGQPQHF
NA	TRBJ1-4	NA	TRBV27	TGTGCCAGCAGTTTATCGAGGCTTGGGATCGCAAAACTGTTTTTT	CASSLSRLGIAKLFF
NA	TRBJ1-5	NA	TRBV4-1	TGCGCCAGCAGCCAATTCACGGGTGCCGGGGGGCCCCAGCATTTT	CASSQFTGAGGPQHF